The subject of this entry is one TCR beta chain. Its antigen is currently unknown. Sampling of blood occurred at baseline, cycle 4 day 1, and cycle 7 day 1. This sample was taken from a study of OX40 agonist ivuxolimab in advanced cancers. Study-wide background: Three patients got partial responses; one had hepatocellular carcinoma and two had cutaneous melanoma. Study-wide results and limits: People who partly responded at 0.1-3.0 mg/kg had some of the least clonal expansion seen.

Germline CDR1 reads SQVTM; CDR2 reads ANQGSEA. The CDR3 totals 13 residues. V lost 5 bases and J lost 0, with 11 bases in between. Clones were sequenced by immunoSEQ multiplex PCR, and TCRdb holds only the in-frame ones, with some missing. The profile shows about 13,000 clones, around 82% of them singletons. The receptor was derived from an adult with an advanced solid tumor such as melanoma, head and neck, liver or kidney cancer. This chain connects TRBV29-1 to TRBJ2-7; D perhaps matches TRBD2 (5 bases). The sequencing used CD4+ or CD8+ T cells sorted from blood, collected in a trial of the OX40 agonist ivuxolimab. DNA of the CDR3: TGCAGCGTTTACCAGACTACCTCCTACGAGCAGTACTTC. The encoded protein is CSVYQTTSYEQYF.